Listed here is a single T cell receptor beta chain. Treatment of the sample: some 19 received Ad26.COV2.S at low or high dose, single or two shots; about 5 received placebo; per-sample allocation not given. Collection of samples fell on day 63 after the first vaccine or placebo injection. SARS-CoV-2 spike from the Wuhan strain was encoded by the vaccine, an Ad26 vector. This table comes from immunoSEQ multiplex PCR, and its TCRdb copy is limited to in-frame clones, with some not included. This table has a few hundred thousand clones, about 90% appearing once. The record originates from a study of Ad26.COV2.S vaccination and SARS-CoV-2 variants. The CDR3 is made up of 14 amino acids. Trimming shortened V by 5 bases and J by 3 bases, and 8 bases separated the two germline ends. Germline V gives CDR1 LGHDT, CDR2 YNNKEL (reference sequence).

The origin of this receptor is a person aged 18-65 years who received the Ad26.COV2.S COVID-19 vaccine or a placebo. The input for sequencing was peripheral blood, taken in a trial of Ad26.COV2.S vaccine versus placebo. The rearrangement joins TRBV3-1 (or the pseudogene TRBV3-2) to TRBJ1-6; the D is unclear. The CDR3 bases are TGTGCCAGCAGCACCACGGACTATAATTCACCCCTCCACTTT. As protein: CASSTTDYNSPLHF.